This T cell receptor (beta chain) was identified in a study of blood T cells in healthy people across ages. Study context: The capture of about one barcoded beta molecule per two T cells was achieved by template switching.

General observations from the study: Estimated diversity that came from one million T cells was considered an underestimate.

The germline V and J ends were trimmed by 5 bases and 0 bases, with 10 bases remaining between them. The CDR3 is 14 residues long. CDR1 is SGHVS, CDR2 FNYEAQ, per germline. A second about 7 to 11 cycle PCR used barcoded and J-beta primers. No fewer than 3 million CDR3-containing paired-end reads came from each sample. TCRdb processed the 5' RACE reads anew with MiXCR; each CDR3 protein has one entry. The sample records 1.5 million to 2 million distinct CDR3 sequences, roughly 28% being singletons. This clonotype has a handful of counts. What it binds is not known. Sequenced input: blood. J is TRBJ1-1 and V is TRBV7-6; no clear D gene. This TCR was recovered from a woman aged 25 to 39 in good health. CDR3 sequence (DNA): TGTGCCAGCAGCGCCTGGACTGTGAACACTGAAGCTTTCTTT. It codes for CASSAWTVNTEAFF.